A single sample gave rise to the 3 T cell receptor beta chains below, sequenced in a study of response to subunit inactivated influenza vaccine. TCRdb fed the RT-PCR reads into MiXCR, producing one record per CDR3 protein. Found here are 400,000 to 550,000 distinct CDR3 sequences, over 25% of them singletons; the top ten hold less than 2.5%. Sequences were derived from CD4+ T cells sorted from PBMCs, sampled roughly 5 days after vaccination. These receptors were taken from a man aged 50 or older who received an inactivated influenza vaccine.

V and J are TRBV19 and TRBJ2-1, with 8 bases that match TRBD1. Per germline, CDR1 LNHDA and CDR2 SQIVND (reference sequence). V gave up 3 bases and J gave up 10 bases; unmatched junction bases: 5. The CDR3 is 13 residues long. The CDR3: CASSMDRAGEQFF. The CDR3 coding sequence is TGTGCCAGTAGTATGGACAGGGCAGGGGAGCAGTTCTTC.

The chain has TRBV25-1 and TRBJ2-7; 7 bases match TRBD2. CDR1 is MGHDK and CDR2 is SYGVNS in the germline V gene. This CDR3 has 14 residues. Trimming removed 5 bases from V and 2 bases from J; junction bases left unmatched: 6. CDR3 bases: TGTGCCAGCAGTAATGAGCGGGGAGCCTACGAGCAGTACTTC. Its translation: CASSNERGAYEQYF.

This sequence joins TRBV25-1 and TRBJ1-2; D not certain. CDR1 and CDR2 (germline): MGHDK, SYGVNS. With 2 bases removed from V and 8 bases from J, the gap between germline ends came to 12 bases. This CDR3 contains 13 residues. DNA for the CDR3: TGTGCCAGCAGTGAAAATAGACTGGGGGGCTACACCTTC. This encodes CASSENRLGGYTF.